A selection of T cell receptor beta chains follows, all from one sample in a study of T cells after yellow fever vaccination. TCRdb used MiXCR to reprocess the 5' RACE reads, holding one entry per CDR3 protein. The sample yields just under 600,000 distinct CDR3 sequences, 13% seen once. This sample comprised PBMCs, obtained on the day of the yellow fever booster vaccination. The receptors come from a man aged 25 to 40 who received the YFV17D yellow fever vaccine. Both conserved end residues are part of each CDR3. D genes are given only for firm matches. Some rows have no size entry. The others give once, few or many, or a class for an expanded clone.

>TRBJ2-7|few|NA|TRBV7-2
TGTGCCAGCAGCTTACTCGAATACTACGAGCAGTACTTC
CASSLLEYYEQYF
>TRBJ2-7|few|TRBD2|TRBV11-2
TGTGCCAGCAGCTTTGAATCCGGGACTAGCTCCTACGAGCAGTACTTC
CASSFESGTSSYEQYF
>TRBJ2-7|NA|TRBD2|TRBV12-3/TRBV12-4
TGTGCCAGCAGGAAAAGCGGGAGTGGGTACGAGCAGTACTTC
CASRKSGSGYEQYF
>TRBJ1-3|few|NA|TRBV15
TGTGCCACCAGCAGACAGGGTACCTCTGGAAACACCATATATTTT
CATSRQGTSGNTIYF
>TRBJ2-5|few|TRBD2|TRBV5-1
TGCGCCAGCAGGGAGCGGGAGGGCGCGGAGACCCAGTACTTC
CASREREGAETQYF
>TRBJ2-2|NA|TRBD1|TRBV7-8
TGTGCCAGCAGCTCCGGACAGGGAACTACCGGGGAGCTGTTTTTT
CASSSGQGTTGELFF
>TRBJ2-7|NA|NA|TRBV29-1
TGCAGCGTTCAGTGGTTTGGCTCCTACGAGCAGTACTTC
CSVQWFGSYEQYF
>TRBJ2-7|few|TRBD1|TRBV20-1
TGCAGTGCTCTGACAGGGGGTGACACCCCTACGATCGAGCAGTACTTC
CSALTGGDTPTIEQYF
>TRBJ2-7|many|NA|TRBV5-1
TGCGCCAGCAGCTTGGGTGGAGGGGGCACCTACGAGCAGTACTTC
CASSLGGGGTYEQYF
>TRBJ2-3|NA|NA|TRBV20-1
TGCAGTGCTAGCGCTACCGCTCGGGGAAACACAGATACGCAGTATTTT
CSASATARGNTDTQYF
>TRBJ2-2|NA|TRBD2|TRBV12-3/TRBV12-4
TGTGCCAGCAGTTGGACTAGTCGCGGGGAGCTGTTTTTT
CASSWTSRGELFF
>TRBJ1-1|NA|NA|TRBV7-2
TGTGCCAGCAGCCGGGCCCGGAGCCGCACTGAAGCTTTCTTT
CASSRARSRTEAFF
>TRBJ2-7|NA|TRBD1|TRBV7-2
TGTGCCAGCAGCTTATGGGACAGGGACTACGAGCAGTACTTC
CASSLWDRDYEQYF
>TRBJ2-7|few|NA|TRBV25-1
TGTGCCAGCAGTGAGCCCCTGAAAGGATCCTACGAGCAGTACTTC
CASSEPLKGSYEQYF
>TRBJ1-3|NA|NA|TRBV12-3/TRBV12-4
TGTGCCAGCAGTTTAGCCCCGGGAGGCTCTGGAAACACCATATATTTT
CASSLAPGGSGNTIYF
>TRBJ1-6|NA|NA|TRBV6-2/TRBV6-3
TGTGCCAGCAGTTACTCGAGAGCCATAGCCGGTGATGGAAATTCACCCCTCCACTTT
CASSYSRAIAGDGNSPLHF